This T cell receptor (beta chain) is from a study of blood T cell repertoires in COVID-19 (dated by TCRdb to 2018 to 2020). Background for the entire study: Collaborator samples came from the United States, Italy and Spain and covered acute and convalescent phases of COVID-19. The material from the prospective study consisted of cDNA or gDNA derived from T cells, B-cell-depleted T cells, or PBMCs. A freely available public database, intended as a resource for researchers studying the immune response to SARS-CoV-2, is where the repertoires were released. The samples were drawn from two sources: the first 160 participants of the ongoing ImmuneRACE study, and about 1,300 subjects contributed by 6 global collaborators. HLA class I and class II types, where available, came from metadata supplied by the sample provider rather than from assay-based typing. Subjects who had been exposed to COVID-19, were actively infected with it, or had recovered from it provided the deeply sampled blood TCRbeta repertoires that made up the dataset. A de-identified subject ID, COVID-19 status, age in years and sex were almost always included in the sample metadata.

Remarks on this clone: No antigen is known for it. No per-base quality is available; no much larger clone lies one base away.

Paper-wide results and their limitations: Clinical and demographic metadata were provided uncurated, with the amount varying by source and participant.

V and J are trimmed by 6 bases and 2 bases, and the gene matches miss 12 bases of the junction. Including the terminal cysteine and phenylalanine, the CDR3 comprises 16 residues. Of all the DNA, just the CDR3 is kept, 48 bases in frame from base 1. Taken from the germline V gene, the CDR1 and CDR2 loops are MDHEN and SYDVKM. TCRbeta CDR3 regions were amplified from genomic DNA by means of the immunoSEQ Assay, a bias-controlled multiplex PCR. The study's own analysis went as follows. Nucleated cell counts per sample were estimated from amplification of reference gene primers within the assay. To quantify the absolute abundance of each unique TCRbeta CDR3 rearrangement, sequence reads were collapsed and filtered. For each sample, productive Simpson clonality was calculated as the square root of Simpson's diversity index over productive rearrangements. In its TCRdb copy, this immuneACCESS table keeps in-frame sequences only and misses some clones. Where compared with another copy, unresolved V genes explain less than half of these, and the others have no known cause. The V and J calls and the clone size are those of that table, but D and trimming were determined from the DNA. Counted in this sample were some 120,000 clones; approximately 90% of them appeared once. Together, the top ten hold less than 2% of the sample.

Whole blood was collected in K2EDTA tubes by collaborating institutions according to the institutions' own protocols. For TCRbeta analysis, collaborators shipped samples as frozen whole blood, isolated PBMCs, or DNA extracted from either of those sample types. The source is a human donor in a cohort sampled during active COVID-19. Recombination joined TRBV28 with TRBJ2-5, with 7 bases matching TRBD2. The sequenced sample was peripheral blood. The CDR3 region reads CASSPRQRGPQETQYF. In nucleotides, the sequence is TGTGCCAGCAGCCCCCGACAGCGGGGACCTCAAGAGACCCAGTACTTC.